This T cell receptor (beta chain) was identified during a study of T cell responses to AZD1222 COVID-19 vaccine. Sequencing used immunoSEQ multiplex PCR; TCRdb keeps in-frame clones, though not all of them. The sample lists 100,000 to 150,000 clones, approximately 85% occurring once. Germline loops: CDR1 SGHRS, CDR2 YFSETQ. The V and J ends lost 4 bases and 5 bases respectively, with 10 bases between them. The CDR3 extends over 14 amino acids. This TCR derives from an adult who received the AZD1222 COVID-19 vaccine. V usage is TRBV5-1 and J usage is TRBJ1-6; no firm D call. The sample was peripheral blood, taken 28 days after the second AZD1222 dose. Here the CDR3 DNA reads TGCGCCAGCAGCGAACAGCGGGATAATTCACCCCTCCACTTT. Protein sequence: CASSEQRDNSPLHF.